These T cell receptor beta chains were read from a single sample in a study of kidney transplant recipient with SARS-CoV-2 infection. TCRdb itself ran the reads through MiXCR, one entry per CDR3 protein. The sample carries 200,000 to 250,000 distinct CDR3 sequences, more than 25% recorded once. Sequencing was performed on a blood sample, taken at baseline and on approximately day 120 from a kidney transplant recipient. The receptors here all came from a male patient aged 30 to 39 who had COVID-19 and was a kidney transplant recipient. Some T cells here may be from the graft donor. The CDR3 runs from the conserved cysteine through the conserved F or W. D genes are given only for firm matches. Some rows mark clone size as missing; the rest say once, few, many or name a class of expanded clone.

D	J	V	size	DNA	CDR3
NA	TRBJ1-2	TRBV15	many	TGTGCCACCAGCAAAAGTCTAAGGTGTGGAAAGACCTATGGCTACACCTTC	CATSKSLRCGKTYGYTF
NA	TRBJ2-7	TRBV19	many	TGTGCCAGTAGTATGGGAACCGGTGAGGCCTACGAGCAGTACTTC	CASSMGTGEAYEQYF
TRBD1	TRBJ2-3	TRBV10-3	many	TGTGCCATCAGTGACTACAGGGGCGCAATGGATACGCAGTATTTT	CAISDYRGAMDTQYF
TRBD2	TRBJ2-7	TRBV3-1	many	TGTGCCAGCAGCCCACTAGCGAATCCCAACAAACTTTACGAGCAGTACTTC	CASSPLANPNKLYEQYF
TRBD2	TRBJ2-1	TRBV4-2	NA	TGTGCCGGCAGCCAACGACTGGCGGGGGGTTTCAATGAGCAGTTCTTC	CAGSQRLAGGFNEQFF
NA	TRBJ1-2	TRBV20-1	many	TGCAGTGCTCGAGCCGAGCTGTTTCGAAAGACCTATGGCTACACCTTC	CSARAELFRKTYGYTF
NA	TRBJ2-5	TRBV11-2	many	TGTGCCAGCAGCTTAAAGGGGTGTTTAGAAGAGTCCCAGTACTTC	CASSLKGCLEESQYF
TRBD1	TRBJ1-1	TRBV28	many	TGTGCCAGCAGTTTATCCGGGACAGGGAATACTGAAGCTTTCTTT	CASSLSGTGNTEAFF
NA	TRBJ1-2	TRBV6-1	many	TGTGCCAGCAGTCGCGAAACCTCTATGCGAAAGACCTATGGCTACACCTTC	CASSRETSMRKTYGYTF
NA	TRBJ2-7	TRBV2	many	TGTGCCAGCAGGGGGACACGAAGCTGGCCCTACGAGCAGTACTTC	CASRGTRSWPYEQYF
NA	TRBJ1-2	TRBV12-3/TRBV12-4	many	TGTGCCAGCAGTAATACAGCGGACCCCTATGGCTACACCTTC	CASSNTADPYGYTF
NA	TRBJ1-2	TRBV11-1	many	TGTGCCAGCAGCAGGGTTACTAAGGCTGGAAAGACCTATGGCTACACCTTC	CASSRVTKAGKTYGYTF
NA	TRBJ1-2	TRBV9	many	TGTGCCAGCCGGAGTCAGTACTCAAGAAAGACCTATGGCTACACCTTC	CASRSQYSRKTYGYTF
TRBD1	TRBJ2-2	TRBV5-4	many	TGTGCCAGCAGCTTGGGGACAGGCTCGAACACCGGGGAGCTGTTTTTT	CASSLGTGSNTGELFF
NA	TRBJ1-2	TRBV7-5	many	NA	CISVPERVNEVGKTYGYTF